This passage covers 30 T cell receptor beta chains from one sample sequenced in a study of response to subunit inactivated influenza vaccine. TCRdb redid the calling of the RT-PCR reads with MiXCR, one entry per CDR3 protein. The data contain 600,000 to 850,000 distinct CDR3 sequences, about 14% of them seen just once; the ten biggest clones take up 6.5% to 8%. The sequencing here drew on PBMCs from blood, taken 14 to 15 days before vaccination. Receptor source: a man aged 45-60 years who received an inactivated influenza vaccine.

CDR3 nucleotides: TGTGCCATCAGTGACGTGGCTAGCGGAGCGTACGAGCAGTACTTC. Encoded protein: CAISDVASGAYEQYF. The chain joins TRBV10-3 to TRBJ2-7; 7 bases align to TRBD2. The junction had 9 bases not matched to a gene; V was cut back by 3 bases and J by 4 bases. Germline values: CDR1 ENHRY, CDR2 SYGVKD. The CDR3 totals 15 residues.

The chain combines TRBV5-1 with TRBJ2-1; D is perhaps TRBD1 (6 bases). CDR1 and CDR2 from the germline V gene are SGHRS and YFSETQ. This CDR3 is 14 amino acids long. V lost 4 bases, J lost 4 bases, and 12 bases lay in between. Here the CDR3 reads CASSILTGYNEQFF. The CDR3 DNA sequence: TGCGCCAGCAGCATACTGACAGGATACAATGAGCAGTTCTTC.

V is TRBV2 and J is TRBJ2-2, with D tentatively TRBD2 (5 bases). V lost 1 base, J lost 6 bases, and 12 bases lay in between. The CDR3 sequence is 15 residues long. The germline V gene encodes CDR1 SNHLY and CDR2 FYNNEI. DNA of the CDR3: TGTGCCAGCAGTGAAGTGGCGAGGGCTCCCGGGGAGCTGTTTTTT. Its protein is CASSEVARAPGELFF.

The table lists this clonotype with many counts. The V call is TRBV28, the J call TRBJ2-3, with TRBD2 matching over 9 bases. Germline CDR1 and CDR2: MDHEN and SYDVKM. The CDR3 is made up of 17 amino acids. J lost 1 base, V lost 3 bases, and 8 bases had no gene match. CDR3 DNA sequence: TGTGCCAGCAGTTTTCCTAGACTAGCGGCCCGCACAGATACGCAGTATTTT. This gives the protein CASSFPRLAARTDTQYF.

In its sample, this clonotype was seen a few times. The chain combines TRBV5-1 with TRBJ2-1; 10 positions agree with TRBD2. Germline CDR1 and CDR2: SGHRS and YFSETQ. The junction had 11 bases not matched to a gene; V was cut back by 6 bases and J by 8 bases. The CDR3 runs to 15 residues. The CDR3 nucleotides are TGCGCCAGCAACCTCCTCGGGACTAGCGTCCATGAGCAGTTCTTC. Translated, it gives CASNLLGTSVHEQFF.

The table lists this clonotype with a few counts. The V and J genes are TRBV6-2 or TRBV6-3 and TRBJ2-7; weak D call: TRBD2 (5 bases). V lost 6 bases and J 5 bases, leaving 17 bases between the germline ends. This CDR3 comprises 14 residues. Germline V gene data show CDR1 as MNHEY and CDR2 as SVGEGT. The CDR3 protein is CASSEIGDPNEQYF. The CDR3 nucleotides are TGTGCCAGCAGCGAGATCGGGGATCCCAACGAGCAGTACTTC.

In this sample, this clonotype turned up a few times. V and J are TRBV29-1 and TRBJ2-1; perhaps TRBD1 as D (5 bases). Between the trimmed V and J ends, which lost 2 bases and 7 bases, there was a span of 18 bases. This CDR3 comprises 15 residues. Germline CDR1 and CDR2: SQVTM and ANQGSEA. The CDR3: CSVETPWQGENEQFF. The CDR3 region has the DNA TGCAGCGTTGAAACCCCGTGGCAGGGTGAAAATGAGCAGTTCTTC.

The chain is built from TRBV12-3 or TRBV12-4 and TRBJ1-2, with 10 bases matching TRBD1. This CDR3 is 14 amino acids long. With 2 bases clipped from V and 8 bases from J, the junction kept 5 bases outside the gene matches. The CDR3 sequence: CASSLLDRGVGYTF. The CDR3 DNA follows: TGTGCCAGCAGTTTACTGGACAGGGGGGTCGGCTACACCTTC.

V is TRBV29-1 and J is TRBJ2-3, with 7 bases lining up with TRBD2. The CDR3 sequence is 13 residues long. The germline CDR1 and CDR2 sequences are SQVTM and ANQGSEA. J gave up 6 bases and V 8 bases, and 11 bases lay outside the gene matches. The CDR3 loop is CSLSSGNGDTQYF. DNA for the CDR3: TGCAGCCTCTCTAGCGGTAACGGGGATACGCAGTATTTT.

This clonotype has just a few counts. The rearrangement uses TRBV9 and TRBJ2-7, with TRBD1 as a possible D gene (6 bases). The CDR3 is 15 amino acids. Germline CDR1 SGDLS, CDR2 YYNGEE. V shed 0 bases and J shed 2 bases, with 12 bases lying between them. In DNA, the CDR3 is TGTGCCAGCAGCGTAGGGTCACAGGGACCCTACGAGCAGTACTTC. It encodes CASSVGSQGPYEQYF.

The rearrangement joins TRBV6-2 or TRBV6-3 to TRBJ2-7; a weak D match, TRBD1 (5 bases). This CDR3 has 13 residues. Trimming took off 7 bases at V and 2 bases at J, with 12 bases between the two ends. CDR1 is MNHEY and CDR2 is SVGEGT in the germline V gene. The CDR3 here is CASTAQGTYEQYF. The CDR3 DNA reads as TGTGCCAGCACAGCTCAGGGCACCTACGAGCAGTACTTC.

This clonotype was observed many times. The rearrangement joins TRBV5-1 to TRBJ1-1, with D hard to call. V gave up 7 bases and J gave up 5 bases, with 9 bases separating them. Germline CDR1 and CDR2: SGHRS and YFSETQ. The CDR3 is made up of 11 amino acids. CDR3 DNA: TGCGCCAGCCGGGGAGGAACTGAAGCTTTCTTT. Encoded protein: CASRGGTEAFF. Looking up the rest from reference TRBV5-1 and TRBJ1-1 gives the full variable domain: KAGVTQTPRYLIKTRGQQVTLSCSPISGHRSVSWYQQTPGQGLQFLFEYFSETQRNKGNFPGRFSGRQFSNSRSEMNVSTLELGDSALYLCASRGGTEAFFGQGTRLTVV.

This clonotype occurred many times. V usage is TRBV2 and J usage is TRBJ2-2; D possibly corresponds to TRBD1 (6 bases). Trimming took off 6 bases at V and 4 bases at J, with 12 bases between the two ends. Germline V gene data show CDR1 as SNHLY and CDR2 as FYNNEI. The CDR3 sequence is 14 residues long. The CDR3 DNA reads as TGTGCCAGCAGGAACAGGGTTTCCACCGGGGAGCTGTTTTTT. Encoded protein: CASRNRVSTGELFF. Complete variable domain (other parts from reference TRBV2 and TRBJ2-2): EPEVTQTPSHQVTQMGQEVILRCVPISNHLYFYWYRQILGQKVEFLVSFYNNEISEKSEIFDDQFSVERPDGSNFTLKIRSTKLEDSAMYFCASRNRVSTGELFFGEGSRLTVL.

The chain is built from TRBV20-1 and TRBJ2-7, with TRBD1 matching over 8 bases. The CDR3 has 14 residues. The germline V gene encodes CDR1 DFQATT and CDR2 SNEGSKA (reference sequence). V lost 0 bases to trimming and J lost 3 bases; unmatched junction nucleotides: 4. CDR3 loop: CSARDSGGFYEQYF. The DNA for the CDR3 is TGCAGTGCTAGAGATTCAGGGGGCTTCTACGAGCAGTACTTC.

This clonotype was counted a few times. Here the CDR3 reads CASTKEVRSTNEKLFF. The CDR3 coding sequence is TGTGCCAGCACCAAGGAGGTCAGATCAACTAATGAAAAACTGTTTTTT. This sequence joins TRBV12-3 or TRBV12-4 and TRBJ1-4; D is uncertain. This CDR3 has 16 residues. V dropped 7 bases and J dropped 0 bases, with 15 bases sitting between them.

The CDR3 DNA reads TGTGCCAGCAGTTTGTTTTTAGCGGGGAGCTCCTACAATGAGCAGTTCTTC. Its translation is CASSLFLAGSSYNEQFF. This chain uses TRBV6-5 with TRBJ2-1, with TRBD2 matching 8 bases. The CDR3 runs to 17 residues. The V gene's germline CDR1 is MNHEY and CDR2 SVGAGI. J was trimmed by 0 bases and V by 4 bases; bases with no gene match: 8.

This chain links TRBV5-1 with TRBJ2-1, with D uncertain. The V end was cut by 1 base, the J end by 8 bases, with 13 bases between. This CDR3 has 14 residues. Germline CDR1 reads SGHRS; CDR2 reads YFSETQ. In DNA form, the CDR3 reads TGCGCCAGCAGCTTGAACCCGCTGGGCGATGAGCAGTTCTTC. This sequence encodes CASSLNPLGDEQFF. The full variable domain, its missing parts supplied by reference TRBV5-1 and TRBJ2-1, is KAGVTQTPRYLIKTRGQQVTLSCSPISGHRSVSWYQQTPGQGLQFLFEYFSETQRNKGNFPGRFSGRQFSNSRSEMNVSTLELGDSALYLCASSLNPLGDEQFFGPGTRLTVL.

The chain employs TRBV12-3 or TRBV12-4 and TRBJ2-3; no definite D call. Trimming shortened V by 6 bases and J by 14 bases, and 24 bases separated the two germline ends. The CDR3 is 14 residues long. CDR3 residues: CASSSPDGYLEPYF. The CDR3 region has the DNA TGTGCCAGCAGCTCACCGGACGGGTACCTTGAACCGTATTTT.

The genes are TRBV20-1 and TRBJ2-7; D is possibly TRBD1 (5 bases). The germline V and J ends were trimmed by 5 bases and 2 bases, with 13 bases remaining between them. CDR1 and CDR2 (germline): DFQATT, SNEGSKA (reference sequence). This CDR3 is 13 amino acids long. The CDR3 here is CSAPVGQTYEQYF. The CDR3 DNA reads as TGCAGTGCTCCCGTGGGGCAGACCTACGAGCAGTACTTC.

This clonotype was found a few times. The rearrangement links TRBV4-3 to TRBJ2-1, with TRBD2 identical over 10 bases. The length of the CDR3 is 14 residues. CDR1 LGHNA and CDR2 YSLEER come from the germline V gene. Trimming removed 4 bases from V and 6 bases from J; junction bases left unmatched: 3. For the CDR3, the DNA is TGCGCCAGCAGCCTACTAGCGGGGAGCAATGAGCAGTTCTTC. Translation gives CASSLLAGSNEQFF.

The CDR3 sequence is CASSLESLGAEAFF. The CDR3 coding sequence is TGCGCCAGCAGCTTGGAGTCCTTGGGCGCTGAAGCTTTCTTT. The chain joins TRBV5-1 to TRBJ1-1, with no clear D. V was shortened by 0 bases and J by 6 bases, with 12 bases between the two germline ends. The CDR3 is made up of 14 amino acids. Germline V CDR1 and CDR2: SGHRS, YFSETQ.

This chain connects TRBV12-3 or TRBV12-4 to TRBJ2-7; 9 nucleotides agree with TRBD1. The CDR3 length is 13 residues. V dropped 5 bases and J dropped 8; count of bases not matched to a gene: 7. CDR3 coding DNA: TGTGCCAGCAGTCGGGGACAGGGTGGTAAGCAGTACTTC. Translation gives CASSRGQGGKQYF.

This clonotype was seen a few times. The chain carries TRBV6-1 and TRBJ1-2; D is undetermined. The V and J ends lost 7 bases and 7 bases respectively, with 19 bases between them. The CDR3 sequence is 14 residues long. CDR1 and CDR2 (germline): MNHNS, SASEGT. In nucleotides, the CDR3 is TGTGCCAGCACCAACTTCCCTGTGGCCAGTGGCTACACCTTC. Its protein product is CASTNFPVASGYTF.

This clonotype was detected a few times. J is TRBJ2-1 and V is TRBV7-8; D not certain. CDR3 length equals 20 residues. Per germline, CDR1 SGHVS and CDR2 FQNEAQ. Between the trimmed V and J ends, which lost 6 bases and 0 bases, there was a span of 27 bases. The CDR3 DNA reads TGTGCCAGCAGACTCCAGTGGGGTCGCTTATCCACGGCCTCCTACAATGAGCAGTTCTTC. This translates into CASRLQWGRLSTASYNEQFF.

In this sample, this clonotype turned up many times. The chain combines TRBV20-1 with TRBJ1-4, with D tentatively TRBD1 (6 bases). Germline V gives CDR1 DFQATT, CDR2 SNEGSKA (reference sequence). The length of the CDR3 is 15 residues. Trimming removed 1 base at V and 6 bases at J, with 15 bases between. This CDR3 is CSARGGVAGDEKLFF. In nucleotides, the CDR3 is TGCAGTGCTAGAGGGGGCGTGGCAGGGGATGAAAAACTGTTTTTT.

There are a few counts of this clonotype. The chain uses TRBV2 and TRBJ2-3, with a possible D match to TRBD1 (5 bases). V was cut by 8 bases and J by 4 bases, with 16 bases left in between. CDR1 and CDR2 (germline): SNHLY, FYNNEI. This CDR3 is 14 amino acids long. The CDR3 region is CASGHGGIPDTQYF. In DNA form, the CDR3 reads TGTGCCAGCGGACACGGCGGTATTCCAGATACGCAGTATTTT.

This clonotype occurred a few times. This sequence joins TRBV30 and TRBJ2-3; 9 bases agree with TRBD2. This CDR3 contains 14 residues. The junction had 1 base not matched to a gene; V was cut back by 3 bases and J by 0 bases. Germline CDR1 and CDR2: GTSNPN and SVGIG (reference sequence). CDR3 sequence reads: CAWSLAGSTDTQYF. DNA for the CDR3: TGTGCCTGGAGCCTAGCGGGGAGCACAGATACGCAGTATTTT. Supplemented by reference TRBV30 and TRBJ2-3, the full variable domain reads SQTIHQWPATLVQPVGSPLSLECTVEGTSNPNLYWYRQAAGRGLQLLFYSVGIGQISSEVPQNLSASRPQDRQFILSSKKLLLSDSGFYLCAWSLAGSTDTQYFGPGTRLTVL.

This clonotype was detected a few times. This sequence joins TRBV6-1 and TRBJ2-1; TRBD1 is a possible D gene (8 bases). Trimming removed 6 bases from V and 8 bases from J, with 17 bases in between. Per the germline V gene, CDR1 is MNHNS and CDR2 is SASEGT. The CDR3 sequence is 14 residues long. The CDR3 DNA reads as TGTGCCAGCAGACTTAGGACAGGGAGGGATGAGCAGTTCTTC. This sequence encodes CASRLRTGRDEQFF.

The chain uses TRBV27 and TRBJ2-7, with 7 bases fitting TRBD1. Looked up from germline, CDR1 is MNHEY and CDR2 is SMNVEV (reference sequence). The length of the CDR3 is 14 residues. V lost 5 bases, J lost 5 bases, and 9 bases stayed unmatched. The CDR3 nucleotides read TGTGCCAGCAGTCCTTTGGGACAGCAGGACGAGCAGTACTTC. Translated: CASSPLGQQDEQYF.

V usage is TRBV20-1 and J usage is TRBJ2-6; the D gene is possibly TRBD2 (5 bases). CDR1 is DFQATT, CDR2 SNEGSKA, per germline (reference sequence). The CDR3 has 14 amino acids. Trimming shortened V by 3 bases and J by 1 base, and 7 bases separated the two germline ends. DNA for the CDR3: TGCAGTGCTAGGTGGGAGTCTGGGGCCAACGTCCTGACTTTC. Its protein is CSARWESGANVLTF.